This TCR beta chain was obtained from a study of blood T cell repertoires in COVID-19. Study context: Samples came from the United States, Italy and Spain, spanning acute and convalescent COVID-19. T cells, B-cell-depleted T cells, or PBMCs provided the cDNA or gDNA that served as material.

This clone has just a few counts. How the authors handled the data: Amplification with reference gene primers provided the estimates of nucleated cell counts. Method: immunoSEQ multiplex PCR; TCRdb's copy keeps in-frame clones and lacks some. The DNA gave D and trimming, while V, J and clone size come from that table. The table includes approximately 80,000 clones, about 88% detected once. From germline, CDR1 is LNHDA and CDR2 SQIVND (reference sequence). V gave up 1 base and J gave up 8 bases, with 14 bases separating them. The CDR3 is 14 amino acids. The sample consisted of peripheral blood. The genes are TRBV19 and TRBJ1-1; D is possibly TRBD1 (6 bases). This TCR was sampled from a human donor in a cohort sampled during active COVID-19. In DNA, the CDR3 is TGTGCCAGTAGTATAGTTGGGGGCTCGGCGGAAGCTTTCTTT. Translated, it gives CASSIVGGSAEAFF.